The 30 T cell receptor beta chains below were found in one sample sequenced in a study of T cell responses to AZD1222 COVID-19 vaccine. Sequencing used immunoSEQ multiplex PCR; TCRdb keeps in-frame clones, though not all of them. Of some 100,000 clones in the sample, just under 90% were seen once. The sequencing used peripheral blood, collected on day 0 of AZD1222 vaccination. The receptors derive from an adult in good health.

The CDR3 DNA reads as TGCAGCGCATCGGGAGGGCCCAATTCACCCCTCCACTTT. Translated: CSASGGPNSPLHF. The chain is built from TRBV29-1 and TRBJ1-6, with no clear D. CDR3 length: 13 amino acids. The V and J ends lost 7 bases and 7 bases respectively, with 14 bases between them. Germline CDR1 is SQVTM and CDR2 is ANQGSEA.

In nucleotides, the CDR3 is TGCGCCAGCAGCTTACAGGGACAGCCGAACACTGAAGCTTTCTTT. Its translation is CASSLQGQPNTEAFF. This rearrangement joins TRBV5-1 to TRBJ1-1, with 7 positions matching TRBD1. CDR3 length: 15 residues. After removal of 2 bases from V and 1 base from J, the junction contained 5 bases not matched to a gene. Germline V CDR1 and CDR2: SGHRS, YFSETQ.

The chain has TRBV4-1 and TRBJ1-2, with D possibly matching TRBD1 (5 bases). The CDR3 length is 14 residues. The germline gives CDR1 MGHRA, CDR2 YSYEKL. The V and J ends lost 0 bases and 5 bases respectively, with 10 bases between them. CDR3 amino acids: CASSQEWGDYGYTF. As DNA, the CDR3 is TGCGCCAGCAGCCAAGAGTGGGGGGATTATGGCTACACCTTC.

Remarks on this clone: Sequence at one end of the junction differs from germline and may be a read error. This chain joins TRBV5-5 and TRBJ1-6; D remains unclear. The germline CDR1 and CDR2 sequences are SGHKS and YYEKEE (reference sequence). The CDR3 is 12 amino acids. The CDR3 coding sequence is TGTGCCAGCAGTTTGGGGAATTCACCCCTCCACTTT. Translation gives CASSLGNSPLHF. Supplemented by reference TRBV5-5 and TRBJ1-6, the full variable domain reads DAGVTQSPTHLIKTRGQQVTLRCSPISGHKSVSWYQQVLGQGPQFIFQYYEKEERGRGNFPDRFSARQFPNYSSELNVNALLLGDSALYLCASSLGNSPLHFGNGTRLTVT.

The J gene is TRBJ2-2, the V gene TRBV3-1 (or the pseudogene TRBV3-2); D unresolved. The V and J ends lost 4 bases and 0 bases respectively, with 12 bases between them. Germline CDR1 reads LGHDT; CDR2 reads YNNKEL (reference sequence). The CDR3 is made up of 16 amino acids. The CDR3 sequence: CASSPPAASNTGELFF. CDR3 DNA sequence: TGTGCCAGCAGCCCACCCGCGGCCTCGAACACCGGGGAGCTGTTTTTT.

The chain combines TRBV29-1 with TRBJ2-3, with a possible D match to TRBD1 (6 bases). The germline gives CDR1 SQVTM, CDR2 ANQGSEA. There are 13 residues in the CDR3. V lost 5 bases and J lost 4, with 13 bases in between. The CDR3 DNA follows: TGCAGCGTTTATCAAGGGGGTGCAGATACGCAGTATTTT. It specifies CSVYQGGADTQYF.

This CDR3 is CASSVHPGVRNDTQYF. CDR3 nucleotides: TGTGCCAGCAGCGTACACCCGGGAGTTAGGAACGATACGCAGTATTTT. The chain couples TRBV7-2 to TRBJ2-3; a weak D match, TRBD2 (6 bases). Germline V gene lookup returns CDR1 SGHTA and CDR2 FQGNSA. This CDR3 comprises 16 residues. V lost 5 bases to trimming and J lost 6 bases, with 21 bases between them.

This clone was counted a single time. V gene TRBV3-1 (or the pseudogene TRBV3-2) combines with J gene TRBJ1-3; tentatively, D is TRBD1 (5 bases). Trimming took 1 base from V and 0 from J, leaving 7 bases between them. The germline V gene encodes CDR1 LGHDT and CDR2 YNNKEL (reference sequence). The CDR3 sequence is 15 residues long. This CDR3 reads CASSQGGVSGNTIYF. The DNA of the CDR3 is TGTGCCAGCAGCCAAGGGGGGGTCTCTGGAAACACCATATATTTT.

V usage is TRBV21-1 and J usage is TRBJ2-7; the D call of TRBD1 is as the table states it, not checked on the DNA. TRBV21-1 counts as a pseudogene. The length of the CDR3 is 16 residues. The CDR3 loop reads CASSNWDRDYLYEQYF. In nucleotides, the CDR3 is TGTGCCAGCAGCAATTGGGACAGGGACTATCTTTACGAGCAGTACTTC.

CDR3 sequence reads: CASRGSLNNEKLFF. The CDR3, as DNA: TGTGCCAGCAGAGGGAGTCTTAATAATGAAAAACTGTTTTTT. The gene calls are TRBV6-5 and TRBJ1-4, with D unresolved. Deletions cut 6 bases from V and 4 bases from J, with 12 bases between. The CDR3 is made up of 14 amino acids. The germline gives CDR1 MNHEY, CDR2 SVGAGI.

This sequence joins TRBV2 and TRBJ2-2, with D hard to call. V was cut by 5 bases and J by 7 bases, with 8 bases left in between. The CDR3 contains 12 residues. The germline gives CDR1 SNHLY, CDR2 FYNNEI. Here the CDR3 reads CASSTDRGELFF. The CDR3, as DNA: TGTGCCAGCAGTACGGACCGCGGGGAGCTGTTTTTT. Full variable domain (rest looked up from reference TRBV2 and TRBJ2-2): EPEVTQTPSHQVTQMGQEVILRCVPISNHLYFYWYRQILGQKVEFLVSFYNNEISEKSEIFDDQFSVERPDGSNFTLKIRSTKLEDSAMYFCASSTDRGELFFGEGSRLTVL.

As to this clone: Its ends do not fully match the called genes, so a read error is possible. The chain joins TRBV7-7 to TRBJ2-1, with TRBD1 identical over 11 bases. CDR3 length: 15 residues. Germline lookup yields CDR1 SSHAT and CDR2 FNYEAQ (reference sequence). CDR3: CASSLGTGGLDEQFF. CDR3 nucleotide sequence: TGTGCTAGCAGCTTAGGGACAGGGGGTTTGGATGAGCAGTTCTTC.

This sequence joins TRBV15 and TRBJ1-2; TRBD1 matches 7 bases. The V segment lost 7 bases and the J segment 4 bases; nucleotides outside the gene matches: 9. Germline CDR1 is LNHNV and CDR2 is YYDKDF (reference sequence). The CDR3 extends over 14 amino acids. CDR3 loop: CATNPGQSGYGYTF. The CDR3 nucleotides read TGTGCCACCAACCCGGGACAGTCGGGCTATGGCTACACCTTC. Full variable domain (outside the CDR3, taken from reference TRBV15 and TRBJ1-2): DAMVIQNPRYQVTQFGKPVTLSCSQTLNHNVMYWYQQKSSQAPKLLFHYYDKDFNNEADTPDNFQSRRPNTSFCFLDIRSPGLGDTAMYLCATNPGQSGYGYTFGSGTRLTVV.

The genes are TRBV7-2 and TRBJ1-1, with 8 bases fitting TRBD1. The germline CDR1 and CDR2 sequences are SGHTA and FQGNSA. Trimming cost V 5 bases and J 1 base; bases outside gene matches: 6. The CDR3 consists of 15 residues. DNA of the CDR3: TGTGCCAGCAGCCTAGGGGACAGGAGGAACACTGAAGCTTTCTTT. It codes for CASSLGDRRNTEAFF.

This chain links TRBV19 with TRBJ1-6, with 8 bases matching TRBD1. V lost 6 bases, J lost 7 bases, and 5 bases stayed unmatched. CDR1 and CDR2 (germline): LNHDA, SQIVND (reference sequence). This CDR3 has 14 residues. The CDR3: CASRDRDRNSPLHF. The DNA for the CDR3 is TGTGCCAGTAGGGACCGGGACAGGAATTCACCCCTCCACTTT.

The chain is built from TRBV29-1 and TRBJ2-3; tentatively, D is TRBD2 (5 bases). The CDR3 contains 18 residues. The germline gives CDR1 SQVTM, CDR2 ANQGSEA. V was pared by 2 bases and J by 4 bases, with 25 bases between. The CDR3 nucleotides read TGCAGCGTTGAACCGCGGGCAGGTAAACTCGCACAGCCAGATACGCAGTATTTT. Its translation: CSVEPRAGKLAQPDTQYF.

CDR3: CASSLARREGEKLFF. The CDR3 coding sequence is TGCGCCAGCAGCTTGGCCCGGCGGGAGGGGGAAAAACTGTTTTTT. The chain is built from TRBV5-1 and TRBJ1-4, with D possibly TRBD1 on 5 matching bases. The germline V gene has CDR1 SGHRS and CDR2 YFSETQ. V gave up 0 bases and J gave up 8 bases, with 14 bases separating them. The CDR3 loop spans 15 amino acids.

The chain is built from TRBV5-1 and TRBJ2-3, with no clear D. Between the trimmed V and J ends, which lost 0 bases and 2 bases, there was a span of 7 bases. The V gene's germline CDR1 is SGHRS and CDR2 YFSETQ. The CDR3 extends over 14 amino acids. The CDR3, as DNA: TGCGCCAGCAGCTTGGAAGGCTCCACAGATACGCAGTATTTT. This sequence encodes CASSLEGSTDTQYF. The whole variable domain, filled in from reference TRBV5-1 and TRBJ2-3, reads KAGVTQTPRYLIKTRGQQVTLSCSPISGHRSVSWYQQTPGQGLQFLFEYFSETQRNKGNFPGRFSGRQFSNSRSEMNVSTLELGDSALYLCASSLEGSTDTQYFGPGTRLTVL.

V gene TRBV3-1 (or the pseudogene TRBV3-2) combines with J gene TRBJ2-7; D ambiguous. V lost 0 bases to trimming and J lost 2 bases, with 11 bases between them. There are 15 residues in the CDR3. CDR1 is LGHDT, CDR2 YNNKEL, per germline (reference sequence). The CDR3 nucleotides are TGTGCCAGCAGCCAAGATCCGGACCCAGCCTACGAGCAGTACTTC. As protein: CASSQDPDPAYEQYF.

The CDR3 DNA is TGTGCCAGCAGTTTACGGCGGGACAGGCTAAACGAGCAGTACTTC. This translates into CASSLRRDRLNEQYF. V is TRBV27 and J is TRBJ2-7; 8 bases align to TRBD1. This CDR3 region has 15 residues. CDR1 and CDR2 from the germline V gene are MNHEY and SMNVEV (reference sequence). Trimming took 2 bases from V and 5 from J; bases not matched to a gene: 8.

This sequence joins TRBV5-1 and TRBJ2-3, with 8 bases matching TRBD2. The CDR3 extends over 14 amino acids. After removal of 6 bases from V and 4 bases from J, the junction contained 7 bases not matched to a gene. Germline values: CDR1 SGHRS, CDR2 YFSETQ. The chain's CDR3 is CASMAGGGPDTQYF. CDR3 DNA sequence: TGCGCCAGCATGGCGGGAGGAGGCCCAGATACGCAGTATTTT.

The CDR3 spells CASSVEQGHYEQYF. CDR3 sequence (DNA): TGTGCCAGCAGCGTAGAACAGGGTCACTACGAGCAGTACTTC. This chain connects TRBV9 to TRBJ2-7; tentatively, D is TRBD1 (6 bases). V was clipped by 0 bases and J by 3 bases, with 10 bases between them. The CDR3 runs 14 residues. Germline CDR1 reads SGDLS; CDR2 reads YYNGEE.

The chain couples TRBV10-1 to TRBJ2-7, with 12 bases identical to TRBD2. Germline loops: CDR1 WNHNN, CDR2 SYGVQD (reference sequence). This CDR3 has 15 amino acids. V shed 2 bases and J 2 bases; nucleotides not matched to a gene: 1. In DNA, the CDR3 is TGCGCCAGCAGTGAGAGACTAGCGGGAGCCTACGAGCAGTACTTC. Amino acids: CASSERLAGAYEQYF.

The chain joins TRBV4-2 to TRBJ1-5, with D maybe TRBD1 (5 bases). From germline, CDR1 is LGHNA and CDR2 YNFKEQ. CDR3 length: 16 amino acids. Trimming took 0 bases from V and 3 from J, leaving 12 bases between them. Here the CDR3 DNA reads TGTGCCAGCAGCCAAGATTGGCAGGGTTACAATCAGCCCCAGCATTTT. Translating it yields CASSQDWQGYNQPQHF.

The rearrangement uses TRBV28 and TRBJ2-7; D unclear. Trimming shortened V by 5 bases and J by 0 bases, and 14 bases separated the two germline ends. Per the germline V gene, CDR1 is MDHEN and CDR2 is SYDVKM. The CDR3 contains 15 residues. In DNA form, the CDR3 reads TGTGCCAGCAGTCGCCCCCTGGGTAACTCCTACGAGCAGTACTTC. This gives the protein CASSRPLGNSYEQYF.

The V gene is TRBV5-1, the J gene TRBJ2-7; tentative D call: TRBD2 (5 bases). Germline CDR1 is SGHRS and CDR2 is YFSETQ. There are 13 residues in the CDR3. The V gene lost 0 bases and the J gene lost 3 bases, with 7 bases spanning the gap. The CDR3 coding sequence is TGCGCCAGCAGCTTGGACGGACTCTACGAGCAGTACTTC. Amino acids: CASSLDGLYEQYF.

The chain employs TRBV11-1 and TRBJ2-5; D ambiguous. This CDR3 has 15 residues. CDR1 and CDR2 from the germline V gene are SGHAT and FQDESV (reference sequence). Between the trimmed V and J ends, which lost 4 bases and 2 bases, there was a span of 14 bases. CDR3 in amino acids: CASSYGHQAQETQYF. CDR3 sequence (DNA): TGTGCCAGCAGCTACGGGCACCAAGCTCAAGAGACCCAGTACTTC.

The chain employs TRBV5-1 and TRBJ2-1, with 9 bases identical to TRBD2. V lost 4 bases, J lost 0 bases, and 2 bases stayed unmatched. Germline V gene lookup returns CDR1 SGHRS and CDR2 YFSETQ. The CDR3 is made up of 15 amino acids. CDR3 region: CASSRSGSSYNEQFF. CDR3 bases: TGCGCCAGCAGCCGTAGCGGGAGCTCCTACAATGAGCAGTTCTTC.

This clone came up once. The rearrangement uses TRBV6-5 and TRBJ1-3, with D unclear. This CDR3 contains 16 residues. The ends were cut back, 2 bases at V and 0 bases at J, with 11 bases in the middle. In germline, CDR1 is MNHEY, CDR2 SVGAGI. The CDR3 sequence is CASSYAEASSGNTIYF. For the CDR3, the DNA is TGTGCCAGCAGTTACGCGGAGGCCAGCTCTGGAAACACCATATATTTT.

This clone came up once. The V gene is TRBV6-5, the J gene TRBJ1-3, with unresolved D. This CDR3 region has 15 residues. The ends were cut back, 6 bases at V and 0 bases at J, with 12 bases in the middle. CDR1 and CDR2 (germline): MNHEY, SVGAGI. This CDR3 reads CASSPTLSSGNTIYF. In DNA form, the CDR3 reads TGTGCCAGCAGCCCAACATTGTCCTCTGGAAACACCATATATTTT.